These T cell receptor beta chains were read from a single sample in a study of T-cell reconstitution after alpha-beta-depleted transplantation in children. TCRdb reprocessed the PCR reads via MiXCR and lists one record per CDR3 protein. The sample carries about 500,000 distinct CDR3 sequences, about an eighth recorded once. This material consisted of PBMCs, mostly from graft donor cells, taken 180 days after TCRalphabeta/CD19-depleted stem cell transplant. The receptor set was obtained from a female patient aged 2 to 10 who had a stem cell transplant for aplastic anemia, so the T cells may come from the graft donor. Each CDR3 is given with its conserved first and last residue. A D gene is named only where the DNA matches it firmly. A clone size is listed for some rows: how often the clone was seen (once, few, many), or a class if it is expanded.

v_call,d_call,j_call,clone_size,cdr3_aa,cdr3_nt
TRBV4-2,-,TRBJ2-7,few,CASSQGRLLEQYF,TGTGCCAGCAGCCAAGGTCGGCTCCTGGAGCAGTACTTC
TRBV15,-,TRBJ2-7,many,CATSRDLWEEQYF,TGTGCCACCAGCAGAGATCTCTGGGAGGAGCAGTACTTC
TRBV15,-,TRBJ2-3,-,CATSREWLADTQYF,TGTGCCACCAGCAGAGAGTGGCTAGCAGATACGCAGTATTTT
TRBV7-2,TRBD1,TRBJ2-5,many,CASRGTGRETQYF,TGTGCCAGCCGAGGGACAGGGCGGGAGACCCAGTACTTC
TRBV20-1,-,TRBJ1-6,-,CSAHPAGFSYNSPLHF,TGCAGTGCTCATCCCGCCGGGTTCTCCTATAATTCACCCCTCCACTTT
TRBV4-3,-,TRBJ2-1,few,CASSHHKMTVSSYNEQFF,TGCGCCAGCAGCCACCACAAGATGACCGTGAGCTCCTACAATGAGCAGTTCTTC
TRBV30,-,TRBJ2-1,-,CAWSVRLGREQFF,TGTGCCTGGAGTGTACGGTTAGGGCGGGAGCAGTTCTTC
TRBV28,-,TRBJ2-7,few,CASSPAGVSYEQYF,TGTGCCAGCAGCCCGGCAGGAGTTTCCTACGAGCAGTACTTC
TRBV4-3,-,TRBJ2-2,-,CASSQDRILNTGELFF,TGCGCCAGCAGCCAAGATAGGATCTTGAACACCGGGGAGCTGTTTTTT
TRBV9,-,TRBJ2-1,few,CASSVGGGGIYNEQFF,TGTGCCAGCAGCGTAGGAGGGGGGGGGATCTACAATGAGCAGTTCTTC
TRBV12-3/TRBV12-4,-,TRBJ1-5,few,CASSKPGNQPQHF,TGTGCCAGCAGTAAACCGGGCAATCAGCCCCAGCATTTT
TRBV18,-,TRBJ1-4,few,CASSQTGSGEKLFF,TGTGCCAGCTCGCAGACTGGTTCGGGAGAAAAACTGTTTTTT
TRBV21-1,-,TRBJ1-1,-,CASSKRRMNTEAFF,TGTGCCAGCAGCAAACGACGGATGAACACTGAAGCTTTCTTT
TRBV9,TRBD1,TRBJ1-1,-,CASSAVQGAGTEAFF,TGTGCCAGCAGCGCCGTACAGGGGGCAGGAACTGAAGCTTTCTTT
TRBV6-5,-,TRBJ2-1,few,CASRGADNEQFF,TGTGCCAGCAGGGGAGCGGACAATGAGCAGTTCTTC